This T cell receptor (beta chain) was sequenced during a study of CD8+ T cells in alopecia areata. About the research overall: The authors scored treated patients' severity by affected scalp percentage. General study results and limits: Numerous clones, expanded in lesions, remained in scalp and blood during tofacitinib.

V was shortened by 4 bases and J by 5 bases, with 21 bases between the two germline ends. Germline-derived CDR1 and CDR2 are SGDLS and YYNGEE. This CDR3 comprises 16 residues. cDNA serving as the sequencing template came from extracted, reverse transcribed RNA. Clones were sequenced by immunoSEQ multiplex PCR, and TCRdb holds only the in-frame ones, with some missing. There are some 200,000 clones in the sample; more than 45% occur only once, and about 5% lies in the top ten. As regards this clone: Its specificity is unknown.

This sample's treatment: oral pan-JAK inhibitor, 5-10 mg twice daily. The sequences come from CD4+ T cells sorted from blood, collected at week 24, from a patient treated with tofacitinib. The TCR sequence derives from a human donor with alopecia areata. The chain recombines TRBV9 with TRBJ2-5; D uncertain. CDR3 in DNA: TGTGCCAGCAGCACTTTCACGGGTTTAGGCGGCGAGACCCAGTACTTC. Translation gives CASSTFTGLGGETQYF.